This T cell receptor (beta chain) was obtained from a study of identical twins. This clonotype was seen many times. Its antigen remains unknown. TCRdb reprocessed the 5' RACE reads with MiXCR, giving one entry per CDR3 protein. This sample has 420,000 or so distinct CDR3 sequences, with around 18% found just once. Germline V gene data show CDR1 as DFQATT and CDR2 as SNEGSKA (reference sequence). The trim removed 6 bases at V and 1 base at J, leaving 4 bases unmatched. This CDR3 spans 14 amino acids. Points from the study as a whole: The models gave estimates that fell short of the out-of-frame TCR alpha sharing seen in monozygotic twins. Twin pairs had excess sharing that was weaker in beta out-of-frame sequences. Part of the zero-insertion signal could reflect confounding by invariant MAIT and iNKT cells.

This receptor was taken from a man aged 45-65 years in good health. The chain couples TRBV20-1 to TRBJ2-3; 10 bases align to TRBD1. The source material was naive T cells sorted from blood. This CDR3 reads CSALTGGGTDTQYF. The CDR3 nucleotides are TGCAGTGCCCTGACAGGGGGCGGCACAGATACGCAGTATTTT.